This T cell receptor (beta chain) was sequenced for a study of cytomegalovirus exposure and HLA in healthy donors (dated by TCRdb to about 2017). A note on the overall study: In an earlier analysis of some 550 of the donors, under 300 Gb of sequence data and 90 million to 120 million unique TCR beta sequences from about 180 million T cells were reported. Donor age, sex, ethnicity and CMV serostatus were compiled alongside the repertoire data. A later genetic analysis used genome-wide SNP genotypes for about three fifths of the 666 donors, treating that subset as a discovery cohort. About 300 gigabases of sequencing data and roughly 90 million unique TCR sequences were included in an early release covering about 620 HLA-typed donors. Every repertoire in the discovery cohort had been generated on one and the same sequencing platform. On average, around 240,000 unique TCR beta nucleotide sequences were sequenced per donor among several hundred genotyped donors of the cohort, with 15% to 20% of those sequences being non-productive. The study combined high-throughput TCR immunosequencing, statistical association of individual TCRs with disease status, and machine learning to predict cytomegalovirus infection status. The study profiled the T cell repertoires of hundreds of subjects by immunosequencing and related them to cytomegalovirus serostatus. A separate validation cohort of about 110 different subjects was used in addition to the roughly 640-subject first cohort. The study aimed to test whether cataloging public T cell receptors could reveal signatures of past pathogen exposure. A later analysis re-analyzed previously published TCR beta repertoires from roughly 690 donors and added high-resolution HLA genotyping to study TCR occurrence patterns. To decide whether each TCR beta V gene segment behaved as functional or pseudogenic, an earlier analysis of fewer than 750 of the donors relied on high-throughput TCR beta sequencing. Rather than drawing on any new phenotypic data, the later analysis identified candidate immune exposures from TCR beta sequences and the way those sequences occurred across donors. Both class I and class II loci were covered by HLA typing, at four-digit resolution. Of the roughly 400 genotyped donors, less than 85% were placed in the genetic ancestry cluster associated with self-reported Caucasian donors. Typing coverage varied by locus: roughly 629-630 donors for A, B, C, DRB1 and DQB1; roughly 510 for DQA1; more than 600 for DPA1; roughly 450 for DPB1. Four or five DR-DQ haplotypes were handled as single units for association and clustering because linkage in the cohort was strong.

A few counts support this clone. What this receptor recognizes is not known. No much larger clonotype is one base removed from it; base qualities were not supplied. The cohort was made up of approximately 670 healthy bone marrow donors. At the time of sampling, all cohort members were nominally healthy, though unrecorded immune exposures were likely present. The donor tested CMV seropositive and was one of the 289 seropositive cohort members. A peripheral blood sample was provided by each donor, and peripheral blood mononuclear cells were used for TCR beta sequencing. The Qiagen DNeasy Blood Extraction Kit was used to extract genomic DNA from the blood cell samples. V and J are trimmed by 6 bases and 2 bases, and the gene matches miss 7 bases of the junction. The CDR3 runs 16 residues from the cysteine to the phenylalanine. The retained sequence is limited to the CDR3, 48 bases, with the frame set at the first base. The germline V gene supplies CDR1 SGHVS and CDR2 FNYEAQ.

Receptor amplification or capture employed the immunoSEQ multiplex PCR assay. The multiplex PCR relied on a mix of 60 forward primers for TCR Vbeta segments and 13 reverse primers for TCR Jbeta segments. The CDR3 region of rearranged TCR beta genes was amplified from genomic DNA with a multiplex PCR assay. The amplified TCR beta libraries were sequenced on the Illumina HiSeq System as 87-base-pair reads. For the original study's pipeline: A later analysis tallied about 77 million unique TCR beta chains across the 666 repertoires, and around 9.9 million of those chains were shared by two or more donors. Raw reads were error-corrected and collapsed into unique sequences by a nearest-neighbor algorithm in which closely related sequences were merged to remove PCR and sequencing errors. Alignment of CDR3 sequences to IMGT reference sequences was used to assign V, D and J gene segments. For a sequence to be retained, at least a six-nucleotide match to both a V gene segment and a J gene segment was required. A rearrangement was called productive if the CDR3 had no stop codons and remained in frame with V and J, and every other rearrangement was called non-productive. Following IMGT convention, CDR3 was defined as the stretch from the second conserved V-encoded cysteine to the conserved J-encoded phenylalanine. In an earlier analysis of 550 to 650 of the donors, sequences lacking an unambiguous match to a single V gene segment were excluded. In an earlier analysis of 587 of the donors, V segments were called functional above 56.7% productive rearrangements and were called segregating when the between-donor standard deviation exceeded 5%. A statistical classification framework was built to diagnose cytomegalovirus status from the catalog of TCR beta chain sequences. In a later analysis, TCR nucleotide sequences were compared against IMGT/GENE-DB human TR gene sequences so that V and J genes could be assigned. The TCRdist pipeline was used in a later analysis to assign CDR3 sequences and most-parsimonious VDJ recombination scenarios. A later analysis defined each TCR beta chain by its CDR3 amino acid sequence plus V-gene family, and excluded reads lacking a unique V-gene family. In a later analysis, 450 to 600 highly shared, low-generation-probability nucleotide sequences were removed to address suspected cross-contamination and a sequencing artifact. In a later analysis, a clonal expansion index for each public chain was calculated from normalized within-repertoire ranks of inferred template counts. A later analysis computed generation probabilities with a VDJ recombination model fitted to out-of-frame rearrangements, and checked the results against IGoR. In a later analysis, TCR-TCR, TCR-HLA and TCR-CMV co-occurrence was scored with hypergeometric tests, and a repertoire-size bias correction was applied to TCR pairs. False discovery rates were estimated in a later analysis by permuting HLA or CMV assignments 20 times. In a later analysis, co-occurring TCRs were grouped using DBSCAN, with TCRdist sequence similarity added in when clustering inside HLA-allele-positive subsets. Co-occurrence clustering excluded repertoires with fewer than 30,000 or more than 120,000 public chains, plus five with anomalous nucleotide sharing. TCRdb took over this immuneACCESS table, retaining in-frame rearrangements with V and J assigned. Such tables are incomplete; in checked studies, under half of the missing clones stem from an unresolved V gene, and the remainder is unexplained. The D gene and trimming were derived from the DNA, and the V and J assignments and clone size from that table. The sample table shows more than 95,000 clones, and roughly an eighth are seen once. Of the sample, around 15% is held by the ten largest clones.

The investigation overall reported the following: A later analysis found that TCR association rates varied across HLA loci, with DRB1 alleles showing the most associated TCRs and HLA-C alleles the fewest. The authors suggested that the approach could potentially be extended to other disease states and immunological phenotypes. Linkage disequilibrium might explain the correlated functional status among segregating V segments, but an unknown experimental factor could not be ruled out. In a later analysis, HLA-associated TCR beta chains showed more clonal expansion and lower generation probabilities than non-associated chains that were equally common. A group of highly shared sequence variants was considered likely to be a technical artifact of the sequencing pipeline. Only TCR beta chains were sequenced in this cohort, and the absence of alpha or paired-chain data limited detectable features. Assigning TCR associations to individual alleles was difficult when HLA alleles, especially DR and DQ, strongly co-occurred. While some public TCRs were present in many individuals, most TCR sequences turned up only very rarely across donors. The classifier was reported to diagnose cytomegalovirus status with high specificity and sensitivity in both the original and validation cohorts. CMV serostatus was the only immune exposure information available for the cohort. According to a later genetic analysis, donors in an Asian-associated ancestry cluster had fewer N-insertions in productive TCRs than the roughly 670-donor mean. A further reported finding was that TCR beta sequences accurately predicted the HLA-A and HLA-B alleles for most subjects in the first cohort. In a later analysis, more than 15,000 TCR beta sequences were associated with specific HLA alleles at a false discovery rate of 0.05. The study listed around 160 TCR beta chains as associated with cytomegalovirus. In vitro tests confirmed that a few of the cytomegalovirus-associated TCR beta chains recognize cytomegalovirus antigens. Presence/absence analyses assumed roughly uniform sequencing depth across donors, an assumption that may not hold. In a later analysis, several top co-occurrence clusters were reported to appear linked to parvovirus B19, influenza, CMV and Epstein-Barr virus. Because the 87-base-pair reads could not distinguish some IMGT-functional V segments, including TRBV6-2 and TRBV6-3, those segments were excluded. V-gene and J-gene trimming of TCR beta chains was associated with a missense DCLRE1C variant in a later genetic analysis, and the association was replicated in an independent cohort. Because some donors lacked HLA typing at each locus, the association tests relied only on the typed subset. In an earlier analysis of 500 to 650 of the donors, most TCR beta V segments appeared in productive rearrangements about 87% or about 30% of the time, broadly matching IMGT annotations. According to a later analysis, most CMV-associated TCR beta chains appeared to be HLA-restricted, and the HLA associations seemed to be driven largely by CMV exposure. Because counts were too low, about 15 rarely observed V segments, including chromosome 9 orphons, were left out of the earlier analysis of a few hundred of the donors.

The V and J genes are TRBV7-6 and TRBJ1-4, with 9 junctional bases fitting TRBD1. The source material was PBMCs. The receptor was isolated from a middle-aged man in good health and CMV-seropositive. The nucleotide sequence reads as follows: TGTGCCAGCAGTTGGACAGGGGAGTCCACTAATGAAAAACTGTTTTTT. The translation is CASSWTGESTNEKLFF. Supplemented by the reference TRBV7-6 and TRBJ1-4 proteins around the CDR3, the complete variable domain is GAGVSQSPRYKVTKRGQDVALRCDPISGHVSLYWYRQALGQGPEFLTYFNYEAQQDKSGLPNDRFSAERPEGSISTLTIQRTEQRDSAMYRCASSWTGESTNEKLFFGSGTQLSVL.